One sample yielded the 27 T cell receptor beta chains listed below, sequenced in a study of T cell changes during pregnancy in multiple sclerosis. Some clones are missing from TCRdb's copy, which holds only in-frame ones; the method was immunoSEQ multiplex PCR. Of about 66,000 clones listed, roughly 90% are singletons. Sample: CD8+ T cells from peripheral blood mononuclear cells, taken before pregnancy. These receptors were collected from a female donor with multiple sclerosis, enrolled in a pregnancy study.

The V call is TRBV9, the J call TRBJ1-2; TRBD1 matches at 12 bases. Germline-derived CDR1 and CDR2 are SGDLS and YYNGEE. V lost 3 bases to trimming and J lost 4 bases; unmatched junction nucleotides: 4. This CDR3 is built from 15 residues. Written as DNA, the CDR3 is TGTGCCAGCAGCGCAGGGACAGGGGGCGGCTATGGCTACACCTTC. Translation gives CASSAGTGGGYGYTF.

This sequence joins TRBV9 and TRBJ2-1, with 12 bases fitting TRBD2. The CDR3 spans 16 residues. Trimming removed 1 base from V and 7 bases from J; junction bases left unmatched: 6. Germline lookup yields CDR1 SGDLS and CDR2 YYNGEE. This CDR3 reads CASSVLAGGPNNEQFF. The CDR3 coding sequence is TGTGCCAGCAGCGTACTAGCGGGGGGGCCTAATAATGAGCAGTTCTTC.

This chain joins TRBV11-2 and TRBJ1-3; 10 nucleotides line up with TRBD1. With 3 bases clipped from V and 2 bases from J, the junction kept 1 base outside the gene matches. The CDR3 contains 15 residues. Germline V lookup: CDR1 SGHAT, CDR2 FQNNGV. Written as DNA, the CDR3 is TGTGCCAGCAGCTTCGACAGGGGGCCTGGAAACACCATATATTTT. Translation gives CASSFDRGPGNTIYF.

The chain combines TRBV2 with TRBJ2-3; 7 bases fit TRBD1. Germline V CDR1 and CDR2: SNHLY, FYNNEI. The CDR3 sequence is 16 residues long. Trimming at V came to 5 bases and at J to 3 bases, leaving 11 bases not matched to a gene. CDR3 loop: CASSTTGDAKTDTQYF. The DNA for the CDR3 is TGTGCCAGCAGTACTACAGGGGATGCCAAGACAGATACGCAGTATTTT.

This clone was seen a single time. The chain employs TRBV10-3 and TRBJ2-6; D perhaps matches TRBD1 (5 bases). The V end was cut by 1 base, the J end by 0 bases, with 16 bases between. Germline assignment: CDR1 ENHRY and CDR2 SYGVKD. The CDR3 runs to 19 residues. Here the CDR3 reads CAISEFKWGATSGANVLTF. CDR3 sequence (DNA): TGTGCCATCAGTGAGTTTAAATGGGGCGCGACCTCTGGGGCCAACGTCCTGACTTTC.

The rearrangement joins TRBV2 to TRBJ2-1; 10 bases agree with TRBD2. V lost 10 bases and J lost 6; bases outside the gene matches: 3. Germline V CDR1 and CDR2: SNHLY, FYNNEI. The CDR3 totals 12 residues. The CDR3 sequence is CATSGGANEQFF. Here the CDR3 DNA reads TGTGCCACAAGCGGGGGGGCCAATGAGCAGTTCTTC.

The J gene is TRBJ1-5, the V gene TRBV6-1, with 7 bases aligning to TRBD1. CDR3 length: 17 residues. V trimming: 4 bases; J trimming: 0 bases; junction bases outside the gene matches: 9. Looked up from germline, CDR1 is MNHNS and CDR2 is SASEGT. CDR3 coding DNA: TGTGCCAGCAGTGCCAGAGGGACAGTAAATAGCAATCAGCCCCAGCATTTT. Its translation is CASSARGTVNSNQPQHF.

The rearrangement links TRBV9 to TRBJ1-2; D is perhaps TRBD1 (6 bases). The V and J ends lost 6 bases and 4 bases respectively, with 19 bases between them. The CDR3 totals 15 residues. Germline V CDR1 and CDR2: SGDLS, YYNGEE. This chain's CDR3 is CASTSGGGDGYGYTF. The DNA for the CDR3 is TGTGCCAGCACCTCTGGGGGGGGCGACGGCTATGGCTACACCTTC.

This sequence joins TRBV2 and TRBJ2-3, with 9 positions matching TRBD2. Trimming at V came to 6 bases and at J to 1 base, leaving 8 bases not matched to a gene. CDR3 size: 16 residues. Per germline, CDR1 SNHLY and CDR2 FYNNEI. CDR3 sequence (DNA): TGTGCCAGCAGCCCCCCGGCGGGGGGGGGCACAGATACGCAGTATTTT. Translation gives CASSPPAGGGTDTQYF.

The chain employs TRBV7-8 and TRBJ2-7; no clear D. The V end was cut by 4 bases, the J end by 0 bases, with 4 bases between. This CDR3 has 12 residues. The germline V gene has CDR1 SGHVS and CDR2 FQNEAQ. The CDR3 loop reads CASSSSSYEQYF. As DNA, the CDR3 is TGTGCCAGCAGCTCGAGCTCCTACGAGCAGTACTTC.

V gene TRBV7-9 combines with J gene TRBJ2-7; no clear D. Per germline, CDR1 SEHNR and CDR2 FQNEAQ (reference sequence). V was trimmed by 3 bases and J by 5 bases, leaving 11 bases between them. The CDR3 loop spans 13 amino acids. The CDR3 DNA reads TGTGCCAGCAGCTTCCCAGGTTTGAACGAGCAGTACTTC. As protein: CASSFPGLNEQYF. Complete variable domain (other parts from reference TRBV7-9 and TRBJ2-7): DTGVSQNPRHKITKRGQNVTFRCDPISEHNRLYWYRQTLGQGPEFLTYFQNEAQLEKSRLLSDRFSAERPKGSFSTLEIQRTEQGDSAMYLCASSFPGLNEQYFGPGTRLTVT.

The chain is built from TRBV4-1 and TRBJ1-2; D perhaps matches TRBD1 (6 bases). The CDR3 extends over 14 amino acids. Looked up from germline, CDR1 is MGHRA and CDR2 is YSYEKL. Between the trimmed V and J ends, which lost 1 base and 8 bases, there was a span of 14 bases. CDR3 in DNA: TGCGCCAGCAGCCAAGCGGGGGGGCTTAGAGGCTACACCTTC. This gives the protein CASSQAGGLRGYTF.

The genes are TRBV25-1 and TRBJ1-1; D uncertain. Trimming removed 6 bases from V and 3 bases from J, with 14 bases in between. CDR1 MGHDK and CDR2 SYGVNS come from the germline V gene. The CDR3 length is 14 residues. CDR3 in amino acids: CASSERITDTEAFF. CDR3 in DNA: TGTGCCAGCAGCGAACGAATTACGGACACTGAAGCTTTCTTT.

The V and J genes are TRBV27 and TRBJ1-4; 8 bases line up with TRBD1. Germline V lookup: CDR1 MNHEY, CDR2 SMNVEV (reference sequence). This CDR3 contains 17 residues. V lost 9 bases and J lost 7; bases outside the gene matches: 19. The DNA for the CDR3 is TGTGCCAGACCCCGTCCCCGACAGGGGAGAGATGGTGAAAAACTGTTTTTT. It is translated as CARPRPRQGRDGEKLFF.

This sequence joins TRBV10-3 and TRBJ2-3, with TRBD1 matching 7 bases. Germline CDR1 ENHRY, CDR2 SYGVKD. With 2 bases clipped from V and 6 bases from J, the junction kept 23 bases outside the gene matches. The CDR3 is 20 amino acids. DNA of the CDR3: TGTGCCATCAGTGAGAACTCCCTGTCCGAGGGGGCTGTATATTCGGATACGCAGTATTTT. Protein sequence: CAISENSLSEGAVYSDTQYF.

The chain is built from TRBV21-1 and TRBJ2-1; the table gives TRBD2 as D, unverified against the DNA. TRBV21-1 has pseudogene status. The CDR3 extends over 15 amino acids. CDR3 sequence (DNA): TGTGCCAGCAGCAAGGCTAGCGGGGGGTCCAATGAGCAGTTCTTC. Protein: CASSKASGGSNEQFF.

This clone was counted a single time. This chain connects TRBV19 to TRBJ2-7; TRBD1 matches 7 bases. The CDR3 contains 14 residues. V shed 0 bases, J shed 3 bases, and the junction held 2 bases outside the gene matches. Per the germline V gene, CDR1 is LNHDA and CDR2 is SQIVND (reference sequence). CDR3 in DNA: TGTGCCAGTAGTATAGAACAGGGGAACTACGAGCAGTACTTC. Translated: CASSIEQGNYEQYF.

The rearrangement joins TRBV19 to TRBJ1-4; tentative D call: TRBD1 (5 bases). The germline V gene encodes CDR1 LNHDA and CDR2 SQIVND (reference sequence). The CDR3 totals 14 residues. Between the trimmed V and J ends, which lost 3 bases and 5 bases, there was a span of 10 bases. The CDR3 is CASSIVRGNEKLFF. CDR3 nucleotides: TGTGCCAGTAGTATTGTAAGGGGAAATGAAAAACTGTTTTTT.

The chain employs TRBV9 and TRBJ2-1, with 7 bases matching TRBD2. Germline lookup yields CDR1 SGDLS and CDR2 YYNGEE. The CDR3 totals 14 residues. V lost 0 bases and J lost 8; bases outside the gene matches: 5. CDR3 DNA sequence: TGTGCCAGCAGCGTAGCAGTGGCGGGGGATGAGCAGTTCTTC. Translating gives CASSVAVAGDEQFF.

The chain has TRBV4-1 and TRBJ2-7; no firm D call. Germline V gives CDR1 MGHRA, CDR2 YSYEKL. The CDR3 spans 13 residues. Trimming shortened V by 1 base and J by 3 bases, and 7 bases separated the two germline ends. This CDR3 reads CASSQATYYEQYF. The CDR3 DNA reads TGCGCCAGCAGCCAAGCCACATACTACGAGCAGTACTTC.

The V gene is TRBV13, the J gene TRBJ2-2; D gene uncertain. Germline V gives CDR1 PRHDT, CDR2 FYEKMQ (reference sequence). V was shortened by 7 bases and J by 3 bases, with 6 bases between the two germline ends. The CDR3 loop spans 12 amino acids. The CDR3 nucleotides read TGTGCCAGCACAGGCGACACCGGGGAGCTGTTTTTT. Its protein is CASTGDTGELFF.

V and J are TRBV6-4 and TRBJ2-2; 7 bases are shared with TRBD2. The CDR3 covers 15 residues. V gave up 2 bases and J gave up 0 bases; unmatched junction bases: 0. The germline V gene encodes CDR1 MRHNA and CDR2 SNTAGT. In DNA form, the CDR3 reads TGTGCCAGCAGTGACGGGACTACGAACACCGGGGAGCTGTTTTTT. It codes for CASSDGTTNTGELFF.

This clone is a singleton in its sample. The chain couples TRBV2 to TRBJ2-1, with TRBD2 matching over 13 bases. There are 16 residues in the CDR3. V was pared by 3 bases and J by 5 bases, with 4 bases of the junction left unmatched. Germline values: CDR1 SNHLY, CDR2 FYNNEI. For the CDR3, the DNA is TGTGCCAGCAGTGAGGGACTAGCGGGACTTCACAATGAGCAGTTCTTC. It encodes CASSEGLAGLHNEQFF. Together with reference TRBV2 and TRBJ2-1, the CDR3 gives the full variable domain: EPEVTQTPSHQVTQMGQEVILRCVPISNHLYFYWYRQILGQKVEFLVSFYNNEISEKSEIFDDQFSVERPDGSNFTLKIRSTKLEDSAMYFCASSEGLAGLHNEQFFGPGTRLTVL.

The rearrangement uses TRBV25-1 and TRBJ1-2; the match to TRBD1 covers 10 bases. With 1 base clipped from V and 7 bases from J, the junction kept 3 bases outside the gene matches. The length of the CDR3 is 14 residues. Germline CDR1 is MGHDK and CDR2 is SYGVNS. The CDR3 spells CASSEFGTGAGYTF. CDR3 sequence (DNA): TGTGCCAGCAGTGAATTTGGGACAGGGGCTGGCTACACCTTC.

J is TRBJ1-1 and V is TRBV6-6, with TRBD1 as a possible D gene (5 bases). This CDR3 has 16 residues. With 7 bases removed from V and 0 bases from J, the gap between germline ends came to 18 bases. CDR1 is MNHNY, CDR2 SVGAGI, per germline (reference sequence). As DNA, the CDR3 is TGTGCCAGCACCCGAGACCTAGACAGTATGAACACTGAAGCTTTCTTT. Translated, it gives CASTRDLDSMNTEAFF.

V usage is TRBV19 and J usage is TRBJ2-7, with 11 bases lining up with TRBD1. The CDR3 loop spans 15 amino acids. The ends lost 3 bases at V and 4 bases at J; junction bases unmatched: 5. Germline CDR1 reads LNHDA; CDR2 reads SQIVND (reference sequence). CDR3 sequence: CASSMAGTGGYEQYF. The CDR3 DNA is TGTGCCAGTAGTATGGCCGGGACAGGGGGATACGAGCAGTACTTC. Drawing the rest from reference TRBV19 and TRBJ2-7, the complete variable domain is DGGITQSPKYLFRKEGQNVTLSCEQNLNHDAMYWYRQDPGQGLRLIYYSQIVNDFQKGDIAEGYSVSREKKESFPLTVTSAQKNPTAFYLCASSMAGTGGYEQYFGPGTRLTVT.

The chain joins TRBV27 to TRBJ1-5; D perhaps matches TRBD1 (5 bases). CDR3 length: 13 amino acids. Germline CDR1 MNHEY, CDR2 SMNVEV (reference sequence). Trimming removed 4 bases from V and 7 bases from J, with 11 bases in between. The CDR3 protein is CASSYPGRQPQHF. The CDR3 nucleotides are TGTGCCAGCAGTTATCCAGGGCGGCAGCCCCAGCATTTT.